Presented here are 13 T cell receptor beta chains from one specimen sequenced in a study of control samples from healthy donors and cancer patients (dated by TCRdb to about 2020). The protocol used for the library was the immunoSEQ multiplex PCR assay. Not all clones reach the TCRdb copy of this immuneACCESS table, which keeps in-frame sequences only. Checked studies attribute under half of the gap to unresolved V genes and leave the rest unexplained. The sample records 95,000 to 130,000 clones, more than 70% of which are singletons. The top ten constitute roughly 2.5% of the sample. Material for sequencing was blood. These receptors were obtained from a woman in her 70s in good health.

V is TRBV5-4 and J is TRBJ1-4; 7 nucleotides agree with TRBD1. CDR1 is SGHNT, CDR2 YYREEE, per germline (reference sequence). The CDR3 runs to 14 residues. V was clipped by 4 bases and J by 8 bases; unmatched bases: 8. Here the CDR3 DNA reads TGTGCCAGCAGCACCGGACAGGCCCGGGAAAAACTGTTTTTT. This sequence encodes CASSTGQAREKLFF.

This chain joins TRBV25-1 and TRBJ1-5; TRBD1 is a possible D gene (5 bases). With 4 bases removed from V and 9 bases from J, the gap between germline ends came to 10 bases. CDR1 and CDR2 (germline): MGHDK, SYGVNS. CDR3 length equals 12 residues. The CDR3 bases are TGTGCCAGCAGTGGGCCTGGGGGGCCCCAGCATTTT. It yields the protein CASSGPGGPQHF. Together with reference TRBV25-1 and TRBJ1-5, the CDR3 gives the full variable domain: EADIYQTPRYLVIGTGKKITLECSQTMGHDKMYWYQQDPGMELHLIHYSYGVNSTEKGDLSSESTVSRIRTEHFPLTLESARPSHTSQYLCASSGPGGPQHFGDGTRLSIL.

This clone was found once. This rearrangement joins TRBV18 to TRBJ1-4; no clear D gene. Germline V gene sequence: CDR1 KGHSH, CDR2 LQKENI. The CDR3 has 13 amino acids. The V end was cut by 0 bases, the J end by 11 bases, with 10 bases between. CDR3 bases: TGTGCCAGCTCACCACCAGGGTTGGAGAAACTGTTTTTT. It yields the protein CASSPPGLEKLFF.

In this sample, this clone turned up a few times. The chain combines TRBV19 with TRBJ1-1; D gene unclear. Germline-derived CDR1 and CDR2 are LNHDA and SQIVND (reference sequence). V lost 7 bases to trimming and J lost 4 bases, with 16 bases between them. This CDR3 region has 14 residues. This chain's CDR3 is CASTPGGGRTEAFF. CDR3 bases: TGTGCCAGTACCCCAGGAGGAGGGCGCACTGAAGCTTTCTTT.

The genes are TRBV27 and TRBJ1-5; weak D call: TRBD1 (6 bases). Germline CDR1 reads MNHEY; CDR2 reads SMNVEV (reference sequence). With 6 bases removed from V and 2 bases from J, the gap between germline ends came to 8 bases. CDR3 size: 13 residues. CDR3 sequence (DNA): TGTGCCAGCAGCCGACAGGGCAATCAGCCCCAGCATTTT. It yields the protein CASSRQGNQPQHF.

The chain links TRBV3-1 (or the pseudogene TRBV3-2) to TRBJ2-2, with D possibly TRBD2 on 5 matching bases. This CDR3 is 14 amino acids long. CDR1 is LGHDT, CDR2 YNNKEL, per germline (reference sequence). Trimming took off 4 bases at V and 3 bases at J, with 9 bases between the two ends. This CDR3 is CASSLDGDTGELFF. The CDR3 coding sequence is TGTGCCAGCAGCCTGGACGGGGACACCGGGGAGCTGTTTTTT.

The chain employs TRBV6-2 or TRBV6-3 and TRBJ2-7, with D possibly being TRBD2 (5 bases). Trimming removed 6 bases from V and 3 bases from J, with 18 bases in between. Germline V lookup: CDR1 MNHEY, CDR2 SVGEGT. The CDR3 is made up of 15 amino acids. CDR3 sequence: CASSIPSSAGYEQYF. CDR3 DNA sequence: TGTGCCAGCAGCATACCCTCTTCGGCGGGCTACGAGCAGTACTTC.

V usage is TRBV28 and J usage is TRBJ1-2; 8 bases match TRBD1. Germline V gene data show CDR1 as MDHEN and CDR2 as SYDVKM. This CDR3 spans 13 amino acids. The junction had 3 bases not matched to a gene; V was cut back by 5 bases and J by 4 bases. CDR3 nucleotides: TGTGCCAGCAGTGAACAGGGGGGCTATGGCTACACCTTC. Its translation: CASSEQGGYGYTF.

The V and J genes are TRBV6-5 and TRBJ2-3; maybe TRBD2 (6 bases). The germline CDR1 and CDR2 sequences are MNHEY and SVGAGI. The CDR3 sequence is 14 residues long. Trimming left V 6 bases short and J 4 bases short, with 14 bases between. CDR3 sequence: CASSLRLVSDTQYF. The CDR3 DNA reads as TGTGCCAGCAGCCTCAGACTAGTTTCAGATACGCAGTATTTT.

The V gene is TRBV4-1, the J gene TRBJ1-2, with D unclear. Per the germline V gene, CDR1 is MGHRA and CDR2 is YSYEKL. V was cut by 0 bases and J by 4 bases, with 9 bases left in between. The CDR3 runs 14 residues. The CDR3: CASSQEEGGYGYTF. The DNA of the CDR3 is TGCGCCAGCAGCCAAGAGGAAGGAGGCTATGGCTACACCTTC.

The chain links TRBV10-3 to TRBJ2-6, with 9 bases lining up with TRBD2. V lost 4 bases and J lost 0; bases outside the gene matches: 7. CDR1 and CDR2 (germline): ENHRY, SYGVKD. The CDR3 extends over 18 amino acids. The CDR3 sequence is CAISGRERGDSGANVLTF. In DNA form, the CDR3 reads TGTGCCATCAGTGGAAGGGAGCGGGGGGACTCTGGGGCCAACGTCCTGACTTTC.

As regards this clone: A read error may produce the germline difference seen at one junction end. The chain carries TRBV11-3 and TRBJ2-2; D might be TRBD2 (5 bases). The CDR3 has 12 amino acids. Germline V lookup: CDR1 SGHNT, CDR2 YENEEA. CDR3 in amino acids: CASSPLDRGAVF. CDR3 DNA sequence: TGTGCCAGCAGCCCCCTTGACCGGGGAGCTGTTTTT.

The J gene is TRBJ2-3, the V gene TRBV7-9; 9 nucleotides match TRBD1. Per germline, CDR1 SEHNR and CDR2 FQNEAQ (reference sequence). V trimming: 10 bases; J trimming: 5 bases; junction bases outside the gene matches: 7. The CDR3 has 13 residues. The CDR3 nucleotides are TGTGCCATCGAAGGACAGGGGAAAGATACGCAGTATTTT. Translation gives CAIEGQGKDTQYF.